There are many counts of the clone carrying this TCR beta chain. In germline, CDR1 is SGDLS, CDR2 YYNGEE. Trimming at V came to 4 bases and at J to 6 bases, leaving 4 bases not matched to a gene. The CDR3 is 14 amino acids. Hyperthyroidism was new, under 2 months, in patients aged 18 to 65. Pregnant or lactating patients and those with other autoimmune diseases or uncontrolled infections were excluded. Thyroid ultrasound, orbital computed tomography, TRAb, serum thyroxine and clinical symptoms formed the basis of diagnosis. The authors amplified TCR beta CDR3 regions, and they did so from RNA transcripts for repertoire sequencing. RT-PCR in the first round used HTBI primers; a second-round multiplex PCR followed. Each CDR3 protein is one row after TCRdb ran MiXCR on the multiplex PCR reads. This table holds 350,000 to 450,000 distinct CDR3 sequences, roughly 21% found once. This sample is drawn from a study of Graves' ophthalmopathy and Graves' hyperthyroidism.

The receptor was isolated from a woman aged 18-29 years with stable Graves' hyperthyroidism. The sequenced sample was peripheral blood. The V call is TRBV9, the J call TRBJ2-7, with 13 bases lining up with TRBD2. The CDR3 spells CASSNGLAGAEQYF. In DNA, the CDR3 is TGTGCCAGCAGCAACGGACTAGCGGGAGCCGAGCAGTACTTC.